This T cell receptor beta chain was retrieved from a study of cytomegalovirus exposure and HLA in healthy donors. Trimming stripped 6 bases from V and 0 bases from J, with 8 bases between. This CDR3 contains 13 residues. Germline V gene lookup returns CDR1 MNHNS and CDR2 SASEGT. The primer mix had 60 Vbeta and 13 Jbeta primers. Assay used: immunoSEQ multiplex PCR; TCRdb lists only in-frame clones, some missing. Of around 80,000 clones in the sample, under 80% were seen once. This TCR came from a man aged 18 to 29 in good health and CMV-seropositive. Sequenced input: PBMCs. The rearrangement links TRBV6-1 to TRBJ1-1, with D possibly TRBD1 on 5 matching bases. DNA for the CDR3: TGTGCCAGCAGGGTGACAGTGAACACTGAAGCTTTCTTT. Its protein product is CASRVTVNTEAFF.